This T cell receptor (beta chain) was sequenced in a study of OX40 agonist ivuxolimab in advanced cancers. Study context: The study treated patients with ivuxolimab, an agonistic anti-OX40 (CD134) antibody.

Autoimmune disease history or systemic immunosuppression excluded patients. The method was immunoSEQ multiplex PCR; TCRdb's version includes in-frame clones alone and lacks a portion of them. This sample has 60,000 to 70,000 clones, with 75% to 85% found just once. The CDR3 loop spans 16 amino acids. V gave up 4 bases and J gave up 5 bases; unmatched junction bases: 10. Germline values: CDR1 KGHSH, CDR2 LQKENI. Sequenced material: CD4+ or CD8+ T cells sorted from blood, taken in a trial of the OX40 agonist ivuxolimab. The chain uses TRBV18 and TRBJ2-1, with 8 bases identical to TRBD1. The TCR was taken from an adult with an advanced solid tumor such as melanoma, head and neck, liver or kidney cancer. The CDR3 bases are TGTGCCAGCTCACGGTCGGACAGGGTGGGCAACAATGAGCAGTTCTTC. Translating it yields CASSRSDRVGNNEQFF. Using reference TRBV18 and TRBJ2-1 for the parts outside the CDR3, the full variable domain is NAGVMQNPRHLVRRRGQEARLRCSPMKGHSHVYWYRQLPEEGLKFMVYLQKENIIDESGMPKERFSAEFPKEGPSILRIQQVVRGDSAAYFCASSRSDRVGNNEQFFGPGTRLTVL.